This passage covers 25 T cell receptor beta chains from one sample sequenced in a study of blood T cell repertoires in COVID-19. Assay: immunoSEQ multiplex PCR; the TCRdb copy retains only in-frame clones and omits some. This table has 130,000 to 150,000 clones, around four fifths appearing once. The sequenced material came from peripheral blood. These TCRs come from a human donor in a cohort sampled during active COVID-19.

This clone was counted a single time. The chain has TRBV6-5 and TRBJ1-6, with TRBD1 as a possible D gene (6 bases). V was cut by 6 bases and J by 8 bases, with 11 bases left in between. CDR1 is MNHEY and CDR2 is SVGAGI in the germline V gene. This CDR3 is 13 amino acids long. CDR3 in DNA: TGTGCCAGCAGACAGGGATTGTATTCACCCCTCCACTTT. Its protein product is CASRQGLYSPLHF.

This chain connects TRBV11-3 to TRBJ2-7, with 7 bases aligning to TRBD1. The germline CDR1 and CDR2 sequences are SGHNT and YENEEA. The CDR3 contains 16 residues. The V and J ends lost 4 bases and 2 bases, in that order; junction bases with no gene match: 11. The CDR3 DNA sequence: TGTGCCAGCAGCTCGACGCGAGGACAGGTTACCTACGAGCAGTACTTC. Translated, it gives CASSSTRGQVTYEQYF.

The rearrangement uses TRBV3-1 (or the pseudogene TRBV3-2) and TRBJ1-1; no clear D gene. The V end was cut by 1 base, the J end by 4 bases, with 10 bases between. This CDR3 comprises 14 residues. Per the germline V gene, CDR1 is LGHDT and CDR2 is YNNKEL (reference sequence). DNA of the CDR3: TGTGCCAGCAGCCAAGTCCCGGGGAGCACTGAAGCTTTCTTT. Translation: CASSQVPGSTEAFF.

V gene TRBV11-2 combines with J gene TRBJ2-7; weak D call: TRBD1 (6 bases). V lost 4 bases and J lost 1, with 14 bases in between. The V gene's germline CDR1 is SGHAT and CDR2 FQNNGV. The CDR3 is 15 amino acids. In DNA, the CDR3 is TGTGCCAGCAGCTCAGGGACATCAAGTTCCTACGAGCAGTACTTC. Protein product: CASSSGTSSSYEQYF.

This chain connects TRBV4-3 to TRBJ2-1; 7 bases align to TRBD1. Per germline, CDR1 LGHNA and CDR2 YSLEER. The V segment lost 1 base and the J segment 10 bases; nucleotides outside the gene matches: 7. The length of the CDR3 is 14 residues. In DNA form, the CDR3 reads TGCGCCAGCAGCCAAGTCGGGACAGCTAGGGAGCAGTTCTTC. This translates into CASSQVGTAREQFF.

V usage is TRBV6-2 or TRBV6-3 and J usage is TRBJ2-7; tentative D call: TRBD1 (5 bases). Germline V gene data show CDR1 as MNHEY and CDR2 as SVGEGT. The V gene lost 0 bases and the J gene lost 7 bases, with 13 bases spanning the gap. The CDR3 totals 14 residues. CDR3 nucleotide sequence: TGTGCCAGCAGTTACTCCTTTGACAGCGCGGAGCAGTACTTC. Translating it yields CASSYSFDSAEQYF.

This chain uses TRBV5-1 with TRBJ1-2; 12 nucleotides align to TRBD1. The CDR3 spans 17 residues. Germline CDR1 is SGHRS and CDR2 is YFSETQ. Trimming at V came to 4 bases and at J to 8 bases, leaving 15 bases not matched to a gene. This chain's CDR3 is CASSGDRGPPGTMGYTF. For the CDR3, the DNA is TGCGCCAGCAGCGGGGACAGGGGGCCCCCTGGGACTATGGGCTACACCTTC.

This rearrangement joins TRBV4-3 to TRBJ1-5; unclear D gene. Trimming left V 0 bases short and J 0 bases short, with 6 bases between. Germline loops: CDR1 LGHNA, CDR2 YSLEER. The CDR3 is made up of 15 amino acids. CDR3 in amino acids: CASSQDLYSNQPQHF. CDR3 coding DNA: TGCGCCAGCAGCCAAGATCTGTATAGCAATCAGCCCCAGCATTTT.

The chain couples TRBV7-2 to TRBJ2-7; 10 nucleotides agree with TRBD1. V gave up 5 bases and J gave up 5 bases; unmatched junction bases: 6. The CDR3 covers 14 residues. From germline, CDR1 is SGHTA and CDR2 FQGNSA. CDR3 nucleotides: TGTGCCAGCAGCAACCGGGACAGGGGCCACGAGCAGTACTTC. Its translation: CASSNRDRGHEQYF. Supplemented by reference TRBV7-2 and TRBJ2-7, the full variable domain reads GAGVSQSPSNKVTEKGKDVELRCDPISGHTALYWYRQSLGQGLEFLIYFQGNSAPDKSGLPSDRFSAERTGGSVSTLTIQRTQQEDSAVYLCASSNRDRGHEQYFGPGTRLTVT.

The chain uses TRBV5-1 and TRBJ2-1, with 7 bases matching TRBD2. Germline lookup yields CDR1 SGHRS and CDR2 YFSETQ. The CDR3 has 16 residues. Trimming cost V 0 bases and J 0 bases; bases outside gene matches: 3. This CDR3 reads CASSLAGGGSYNEQFF. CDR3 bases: TGCGCCAGCAGCTTGGCCGGCGGGGGCTCCTACAATGAGCAGTTCTTC.

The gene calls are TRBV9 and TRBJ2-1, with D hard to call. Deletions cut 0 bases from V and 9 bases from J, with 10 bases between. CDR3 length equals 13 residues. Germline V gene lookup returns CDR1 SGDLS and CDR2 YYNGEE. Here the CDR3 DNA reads TGTGCCAGCAGCGTAGTTCTCCCGGGTGAGCAGTTCTTC. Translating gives CASSVVLPGEQFF. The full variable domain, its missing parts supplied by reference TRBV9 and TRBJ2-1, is DSGVTQTPKHLITATGQRVTLRCSPRSGDLSVYWYQQSLDQGLQFLIQYYNGEERAKGNILERFSAQQFPDLHSELNLSSLELGDSALYFCASSVVLPGEQFFGPGTRLTVL.

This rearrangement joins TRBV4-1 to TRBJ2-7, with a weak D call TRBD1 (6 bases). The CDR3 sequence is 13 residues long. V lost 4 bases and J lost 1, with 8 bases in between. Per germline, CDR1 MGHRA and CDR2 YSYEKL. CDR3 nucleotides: TGCGCCAGCAGCCCGGACAGATCCTACGAGCAGTACTTC. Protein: CASSPDRSYEQYF.

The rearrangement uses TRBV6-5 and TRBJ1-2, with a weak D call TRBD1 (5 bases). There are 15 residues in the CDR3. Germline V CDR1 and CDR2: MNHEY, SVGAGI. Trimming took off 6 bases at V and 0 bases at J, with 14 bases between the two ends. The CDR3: CASSTRQSPNYGYTF. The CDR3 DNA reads TGTGCCAGCAGCACGCGACAGAGCCCTAACTATGGCTACACCTTC.

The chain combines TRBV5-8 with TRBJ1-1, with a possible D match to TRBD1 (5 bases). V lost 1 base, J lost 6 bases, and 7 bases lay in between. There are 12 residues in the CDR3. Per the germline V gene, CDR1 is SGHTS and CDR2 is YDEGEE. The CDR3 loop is CASSLWGAEAFF. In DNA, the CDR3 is TGTGCCAGCAGCTTGTGGGGGGCTGAAGCTTTCTTT.

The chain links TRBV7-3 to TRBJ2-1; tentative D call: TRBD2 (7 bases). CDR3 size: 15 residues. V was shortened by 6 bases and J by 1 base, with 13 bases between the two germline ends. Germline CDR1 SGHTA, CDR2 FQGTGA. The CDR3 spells CASRGGDFSYNEQFF. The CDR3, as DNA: TGTGCCAGCAGAGGGGGGGACTTTTCCTACAATGAGCAGTTCTTC. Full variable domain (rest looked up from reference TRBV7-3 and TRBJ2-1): GAGVSQTPSNKVTEKGKYVELRCDPISGHTALYWYRQSLGQGPEFLIYFQGTGAADDSGLPNDRFFAVRPEGSVSTLKIQRTERGDSAVYLCASRGGDFSYNEQFFGPGTRLTVL.

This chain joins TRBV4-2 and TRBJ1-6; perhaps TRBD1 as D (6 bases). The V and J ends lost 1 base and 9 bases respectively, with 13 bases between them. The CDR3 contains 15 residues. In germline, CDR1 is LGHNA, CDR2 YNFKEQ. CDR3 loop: CASSQGQGLSSPLHF. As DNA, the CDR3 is TGTGCCAGCAGCCAAGGCCAGGGGCTTAGTTCACCCCTCCACTTT.

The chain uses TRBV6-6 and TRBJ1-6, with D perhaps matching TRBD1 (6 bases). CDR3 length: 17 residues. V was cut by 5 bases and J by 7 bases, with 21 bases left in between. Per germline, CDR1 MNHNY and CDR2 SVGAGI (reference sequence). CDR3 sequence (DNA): TGTGCCAGCAGTCGATCTGTTGGGGGCATCGTCAATTCACCCCTCCACTTT. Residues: CASSRSVGGIVNSPLHF.

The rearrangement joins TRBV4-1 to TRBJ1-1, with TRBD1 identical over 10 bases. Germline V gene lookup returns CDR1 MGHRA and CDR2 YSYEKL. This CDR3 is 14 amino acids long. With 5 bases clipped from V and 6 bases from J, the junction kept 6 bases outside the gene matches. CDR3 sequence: CASSRDRGSPEAFF. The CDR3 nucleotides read TGCGCCAGCAGCAGGGACAGGGGTTCACCTGAAGCTTTCTTT.

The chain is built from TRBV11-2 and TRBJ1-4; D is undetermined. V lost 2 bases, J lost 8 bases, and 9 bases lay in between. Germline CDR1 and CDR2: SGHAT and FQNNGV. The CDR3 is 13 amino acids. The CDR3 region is CASSLWVSEKLFF. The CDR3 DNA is TGTGCCAGCAGCTTATGGGTTAGCGAAAAACTGTTTTTT.

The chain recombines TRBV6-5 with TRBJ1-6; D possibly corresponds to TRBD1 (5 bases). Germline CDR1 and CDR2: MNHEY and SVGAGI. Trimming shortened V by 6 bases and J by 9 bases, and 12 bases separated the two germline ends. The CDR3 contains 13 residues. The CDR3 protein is CASSPSDSSPLHF. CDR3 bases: TGTGCCAGCAGCCCCTCCGACAGTTCACCCCTCCACTTT.

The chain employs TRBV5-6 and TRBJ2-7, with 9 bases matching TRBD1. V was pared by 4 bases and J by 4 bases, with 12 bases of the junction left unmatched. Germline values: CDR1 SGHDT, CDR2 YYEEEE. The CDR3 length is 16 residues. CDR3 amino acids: CASSAPDRGDGYEQYF. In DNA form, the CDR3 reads TGTGCCAGCAGCGCACCAGACAGGGGGGACGGTTACGAGCAGTACTTC.

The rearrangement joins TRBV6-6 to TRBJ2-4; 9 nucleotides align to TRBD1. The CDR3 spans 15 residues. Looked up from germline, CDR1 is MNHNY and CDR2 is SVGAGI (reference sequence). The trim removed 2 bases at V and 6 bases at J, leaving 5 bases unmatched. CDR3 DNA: TGTGCCAGCAGTTACCGGGACAGGGTGGGAAACATTCAGTACTTC. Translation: CASSYRDRVGNIQYF.

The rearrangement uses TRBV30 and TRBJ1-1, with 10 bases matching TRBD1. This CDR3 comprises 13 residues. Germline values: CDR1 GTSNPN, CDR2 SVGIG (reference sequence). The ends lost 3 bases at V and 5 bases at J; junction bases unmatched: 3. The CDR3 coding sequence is TGTGCCTGGAGCCGGACAGGGGGAACTGAAGCTTTCTTT. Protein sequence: CAWSRTGGTEAFF.

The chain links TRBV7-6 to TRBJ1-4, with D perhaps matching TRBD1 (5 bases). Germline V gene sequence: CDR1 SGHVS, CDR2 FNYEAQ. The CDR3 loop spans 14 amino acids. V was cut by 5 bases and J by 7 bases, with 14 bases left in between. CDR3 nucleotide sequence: TGTGCCAGCAGCGTCAGGGTAGGAAGTGAAAAACTGTTTTTT. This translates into CASSVRVGSEKLFF.

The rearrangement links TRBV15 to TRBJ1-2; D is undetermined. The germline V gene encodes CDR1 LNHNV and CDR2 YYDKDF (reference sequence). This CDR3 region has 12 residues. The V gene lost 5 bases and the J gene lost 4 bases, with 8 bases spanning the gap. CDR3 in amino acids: CATSELGYGYTF. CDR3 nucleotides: TGTGCCACCAGCGAGCTTGGCTATGGCTACACCTTC.